This T cell receptor beta chain was captured by sequencing in a study of blood T cell repertoires in COVID-19. Measured with immunoSEQ multiplex PCR; TCRdb has only the in-frame clones, and not every one. In the table there are approximately 98,000 clones, around four fifths of which are singletons. Input material: peripheral blood. The clonotype originates from a woman aged 70-85 years with acute or convalescent COVID-19.

The CDR3 region is CASSPPLGATDTQYF. The CDR3, as DNA: TGTGCCAGTAGTCCCCCCCTTGGAGCCACAGATACGCAGTATTTT. The chain has TRBV19 and TRBJ2-3; D is uncertain. The CDR3 extends over 15 amino acids. Trimming stripped 5 bases from V and 2 bases from J, with 14 bases between. Germline CDR1 and CDR2: LNHDA and SQIVND (reference sequence). The full variable domain, its missing parts supplied by reference TRBV19 and TRBJ2-3, is DGGITQSPKYLFRKEGQNVTLSCEQNLNHDAMYWYRQDPGQGLRLIYYSQIVNDFQKGDIAEGYSVSREKKESFPLTVTSAQKNPTAFYLCASSPPLGATDTQYFGPGTRLTVL.